This T cell receptor (beta chain) originates from a study of shared clonotypes between healthy human individuals. Generated by immunoSEQ multiplex PCR, the TCRdb table keeps only in-frame clones and is missing some. The data show millions of clones, with 85% to 95% seen just once and over 0.12% held by the top ten. About this clone: Its specificity is not known.

The CDR3 sequence is 16 residues long. The junction had 10 bases not matched to a gene; V was cut back by 1 base and J by 7 bases. Germline V CDR1 and CDR2: SGHVS, FQNEAQ. Study-wide findings and caveats: Rarefaction showed sorted-subset sequencing was incomplete despite large depth. Some clonotypes were shared by all four sorted-subset donors, while others were not shared. The non-shared ones had lower generation probabilities than the shared ones. Depth of sequencing was expected to influence donor clonotype sharing.

This sequence was found in a man aged 18 to 29 in good health. V is TRBV7-8 and J is TRBJ2-5; 9 bases line up with TRBD2. Sequenced input: naive CD4+ T cells sorted from blood. As to subset: CD45RA+ positively selected. CDR3 coding DNA: TGTGCCAGCAGCTTAGATGCGCGGGAGGGGCAGGGGACCCAGTACTTC. Protein sequence: CASSLDAREGQGTQYF.